The 23 T cell receptor beta chains below all came from one sample that was sequenced in a study of OX40 agonist ivuxolimab in advanced cancers. TCRdb keeps only in-frame clones here, not all; method: immunoSEQ multiplex PCR. Of under 35,000 clones in the sample, around 84% were seen once. Here the sequenced sample was CD4+ or CD8+ T cells sorted from blood, taken in a trial of the OX40 agonist ivuxolimab. The receptors were gathered from an adult with an advanced solid tumor such as melanoma, head and neck, liver or kidney cancer.

In this sample, this clone is medium-sized. This chain joins TRBV4-1 and TRBJ2-5, with 7 bases lining up with TRBD2. V shed 1 base and J 5 bases; nucleotides not matched to a gene: 4. This CDR3 region has 14 residues. Germline CDR1 is MGHRA and CDR2 is YSYEKL. CDR3 sequence: CASSQGGGVETQYF. CDR3 sequence (DNA): TGCGCCAGCAGCCAAGGTGGGGGGGTGGAGACCCAGTACTTC.

V and J are TRBV27 and TRBJ2-7; TRBD1 agrees at 8 bases. The ends lost 5 bases at V and 1 base at J; junction bases unmatched: 7. This CDR3 comprises 15 residues. CDR1 is MNHEY and CDR2 is SMNVEV in the germline V gene (reference sequence). CDR3 sequence reads: CASSKSRGLSYEQYF. CDR3 nucleotides: TGTGCCAGCAGTAAAAGCAGGGGGCTTTCCTACGAGCAGTACTTC.

This clone came up a few times. The chain employs TRBV28 and TRBJ1-1; TRBD1 agrees at 8 bases. The junction had 12 bases not matched to a gene; V was cut back by 5 bases and J by 10 bases. CDR3 size: 14 residues. CDR1 MDHEN and CDR2 SYDVKM come from the germline V gene. The CDR3, as DNA: TGTGCCAGCAGTGGGGGACAGGATTTACGAGTAGCTTTCTTT. Its protein product is CASSGGQDLRVAFF.

The rearrangement joins TRBV27 to TRBJ1-2; D may be TRBD1 (5 bases). Germline V gene sequence: CDR1 MNHEY, CDR2 SMNVEV (reference sequence). The CDR3 has 13 amino acids. The V end lost 2 bases, the J end lost 6 bases, and 10 bases lay between the germline ends. The CDR3: CASSLQGGDGYTF. The DNA of the CDR3 is TGTGCCAGCAGTTTACAGGGTGGGGATGGCTACACCTTC.

This clone was seen just once. The genes are TRBV4-3 and TRBJ2-6, with TRBD2 as a possible D gene (5 bases). The length of the CDR3 is 17 residues. The V and J ends lost 4 bases and 1 base respectively, with 14 bases between them. Germline CDR1 and CDR2: LGHNA and YSLEER. CDR3 sequence (DNA): TGCGCCAGCAGCCCCACCGGGGAGTTATCTGGGGCCAACGTCCTGACTTTC. Amino acids: CASSPTGELSGANVLTF.

This clone showed up just a few times. V is TRBV27 and J is TRBJ1-5, with D unclear. Trimming cost V 5 bases and J 5 bases, with 16 bases left between them. In germline, CDR1 is MNHEY, CDR2 SMNVEV (reference sequence). This CDR3 is built from 15 residues. The CDR3 loop is CASSLRIGGHQPQHF. The DNA for the CDR3 is TGTGCCAGCAGTCTACGGATTGGCGGGCATCAGCCCCAGCATTTT.

The V call is TRBV30, the J call TRBJ2-7; TRBD1 aligns across 10 bases. CDR1 GTSNPN and CDR2 SVGIG come from the germline V gene (reference sequence). Unmatched junction bases numbered 4, after V lost 1 base and J lost 4 bases. This CDR3 is built from 14 residues. The chain's CDR3 is CAWSATGGGYEQYF. The CDR3 nucleotides are TGTGCCTGGAGTGCGACAGGGGGCGGTTACGAGCAGTACTTC.

The chain is built from TRBV19 and TRBJ1-1, with D possibly matching TRBD1 (6 bases). The CDR3 sequence is 14 residues long. Germline V gene data show CDR1 as LNHDA and CDR2 as SQIVND (reference sequence). With 1 base removed from V and 5 bases from J, the gap between germline ends came to 11 bases. Written as DNA, the CDR3 is TGTGCCAGTAGTATAGGACAGGTGGGTACTGAAGCTTTCTTT. As protein: CASSIGQVGTEAFF.

CDR3 nucleotides: TGTGCCAGCAGCCAGGGTCAGTTAATGAACACTGAAGCTTTCTTT. Translation gives CASSQGQLMNTEAFF. The rearrangement joins TRBV4-2 to TRBJ1-1; D uncertain. V lost 3 bases to trimming and J lost 0 bases, with 11 bases between them. The CDR3 is 15 amino acids. Germline loops: CDR1 LGHNA, CDR2 YNFKEQ.

This clone was detected many times. The chain links TRBV7-9 to TRBJ1-1; a weak D match, TRBD1 (5 bases). The CDR3 runs 14 residues. The V end was cut by 5 bases, the J end by 2 bases, with 12 bases between. CDR1 and CDR2 (germline): SEHNR, FQNEAQ (reference sequence). The CDR3 loop reads CASSQDRTNTEAFF. For the CDR3, the DNA is TGTGCCAGCAGCCAAGACAGAACCAACACTGAAGCTTTCTTT.

The gene calls are TRBV7-9 and TRBJ2-3, with TRBD1 matching over 7 bases. CDR1 and CDR2 (germline): SEHNR, FQNEAQ (reference sequence). V dropped 5 bases and J dropped 2; count of bases not matched to a gene: 10. This CDR3 region has 16 residues. The DNA of the CDR3 is TGTGCCAGCAGCCGATGGGACAGCCAATTCACAGATACGCAGTATTTT. Translating it yields CASSRWDSQFTDTQYF.

The chain couples TRBV28 to TRBJ2-5; 8 positions agree with TRBD2. CDR3 size: 14 residues. The germline V gene encodes CDR1 MDHEN and CDR2 SYDVKM. Unmatched junction bases numbered 1, after V lost 2 bases and J lost 2 bases. The CDR3 DNA follows: TGTGCCAGCAGTTTAGCGGGAGGACAAGAGACCCAGTACTTC. Translated: CASSLAGGQETQYF.

Only a few counts were recorded for this clone. This sequence joins TRBV18 and TRBJ2-7; 8 bases are shared with TRBD2. V trimming: 4 bases; J trimming: 5 bases; junction bases outside the gene matches: 13. CDR1 KGHSH and CDR2 LQKENI come from the germline V gene. The CDR3 runs 16 residues. The CDR3 DNA reads as TGTGCCAGCTCACTCGTCCAGCGGGGGACCCCGGACGAGCAGTACTTC. Translating it yields CASSLVQRGTPDEQYF.

V gene TRBV6-5 combines with J gene TRBJ1-1; no firm D call. This CDR3 contains 16 residues. V was pared by 0 bases and J by 3 bases, with 14 bases between. Germline-derived CDR1 and CDR2 are MNHEY and SVGAGI. For the CDR3, the DNA is TGTGCCAGCAGTTACTCGAAATCAGAGCGGGACACTGAAGCTTTCTTT. Translated, it gives CASSYSKSERDTEAFF.

The chain couples TRBV29-1 to TRBJ2-3; D gene uncertain. Germline CDR1 reads SQVTM; CDR2 reads ANQGSEA. The length of the CDR3 is 13 residues. V was clipped by 3 bases and J by 5 bases, with 12 bases between them. The CDR3 coding sequence is TGCAGCGTTGAGAAGGGTTACGGAGATACGCAGTATTTT. Protein product: CSVEKGYGDTQYF.

The rearrangement links TRBV13 to TRBJ2-3, with D uncertain. CDR1 is PRHDT, CDR2 FYEKMQ, per germline (reference sequence). V lost 4 bases to trimming and J lost 8 bases, with 10 bases between them. The CDR3 extends over 12 amino acids. CDR3 amino acids: CASSSPHGTQYF. In nucleotides, the CDR3 is TGTGCCAGCAGCTCCCCACATGGTACGCAGTATTTT.

This chain links TRBV6-6 with TRBJ2-1; 8 bases line up with TRBD2. With V trimmed by 8 bases and J by 10 bases, 13 bases remained unmatched. The CDR3 is 14 residues long. Germline CDR1 reads MNHNY; CDR2 reads SVGAGI (reference sequence). The CDR3 coding sequence is TGTGCCAGCCACCCCACTAGCGGCCCCCGAGAGCAGTTCTTC. Translation gives CASHPTSGPREQFF.

This clone has more than one count but fewer than ten. This sequence joins TRBV10-3 and TRBJ2-6, with 9 bases aligning to TRBD1. This CDR3 region has 17 residues. Germline V gene lookup returns CDR1 ENHRY and CDR2 SYGVKD. The V segment lost 6 bases and the J segment 1 base; nucleotides outside the gene matches: 7. CDR3 nucleotides: TGTGCCATCAGCTGGACAGGGGATGGGTCTGGGGCCAACGTCCTGACTTTC. It encodes CAISWTGDGSGANVLTF.

CDR3 nucleotide sequence: TGCGCCAGCAGCTTGTCGGGTATCCACAATGAGCAGTTCTTC. Its translation is CASSLSGIHNEQFF. The V and J genes are TRBV5-1 and TRBJ2-1; D not certain. Germline V gives CDR1 SGHRS, CDR2 YFSETQ. There are 14 residues in the CDR3. V lost 1 base and J lost 5, with 10 bases in between.

The V gene is TRBV5-1, the J gene TRBJ2-7; 11 positions agree with TRBD1. Germline loops: CDR1 SGHRS, CDR2 YFSETQ. V lost 4 bases, J lost 5 bases, and 5 bases stayed unmatched. This CDR3 is 14 amino acids long. For the CDR3, the DNA is TGCGCCAGCAGCCGGGACAGGGGGAGAAACGAGCAGTACTTC. It yields the protein CASSRDRGRNEQYF. Drawing the rest from reference TRBV5-1 and TRBJ2-7, the complete variable domain is KAGVTQTPRYLIKTRGQQVTLSCSPISGHRSVSWYQQTPGQGLQFLFEYFSETQRNKGNFPGRFSGRQFSNSRSEMNVSTLELGDSALYLCASSRDRGRNEQYFGPGTRLTVT.

This chain connects TRBV5-4 to TRBJ2-5; D is perhaps TRBD2 (6 bases). The J call is uncertain, as TRBJ2-7 better fits the DNA end. Germline V gene lookup returns CDR1 SGHNT and CDR2 YYREEE (reference sequence). This CDR3 comprises 13 residues. Here the CDR3 DNA reads TGTGCCAGCAGCTCCGGGACTTCCTACGAGCAGTACTTC. Its protein is CASSSGTSYEQYF.

The rearrangement joins TRBV5-1 to TRBJ2-1; D ambiguous. Per germline, CDR1 SGHRS and CDR2 YFSETQ. This CDR3 is 15 amino acids long. Trimming shortened V by 0 bases and J by 7 bases, and 14 bases separated the two germline ends. CDR3 sequence: CASSLDLGASNEQFF. CDR3 in DNA: TGCGCCAGCAGCTTGGATCTAGGTGCGTCTAATGAGCAGTTCTTC.

V usage is TRBV19 and J usage is TRBJ1-2, with 7 positions matching TRBD1. V lost 8 bases to trimming and J lost 5 bases; unmatched junction nucleotides: 17. The germline CDR1 and CDR2 sequences are LNHDA and SQIVND (reference sequence). This CDR3 spans 16 amino acids. CDR3 coding DNA: TGTGCCAGTCGCGGGACAGTCGAAACGTTTGGATATGGCTACACCTTC. Protein sequence: CASRGTVETFGYGYTF. The full variable domain, completed using reference TRBV19 and TRBJ1-2, is DGGITQSPKYLFRKEGQNVTLSCEQNLNHDAMYWYRQDPGQGLRLIYYSQIVNDFQKGDIAEGYSVSREKKESFPLTVTSAQKNPTAFYLCASRGTVETFGYGYTFGSGTRLTVV.